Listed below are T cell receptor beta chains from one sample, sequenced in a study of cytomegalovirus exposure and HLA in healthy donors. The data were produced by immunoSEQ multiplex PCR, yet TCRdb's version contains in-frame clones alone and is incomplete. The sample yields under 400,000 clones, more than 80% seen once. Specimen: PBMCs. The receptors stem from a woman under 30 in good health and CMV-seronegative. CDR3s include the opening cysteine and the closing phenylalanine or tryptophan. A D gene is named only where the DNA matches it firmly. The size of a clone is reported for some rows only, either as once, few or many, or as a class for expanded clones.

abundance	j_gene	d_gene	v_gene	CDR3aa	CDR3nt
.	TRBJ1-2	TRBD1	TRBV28	CASTGHRGDGYTF	TGTGCCAGCACGGGCCACAGGGGGGATGGCTACACCTTC
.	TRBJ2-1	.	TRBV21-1	CASSPQGLYEQFF	TGTGCCAGCAGTCCTCAGGGACTCTATGAGCAGTTCTTC
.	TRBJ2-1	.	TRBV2	CASSDGGPAAAEQFF	TGTGCCAGCAGTGACGGGGGGCCCGCGGCGGCTGAGCAGTTCTTC
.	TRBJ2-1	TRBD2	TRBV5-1	CASSLGSSVAGLDEQFF	TGCGCCAGCAGCTTGGGCTCGAGTGTAGCGGGGCTAGATGAGCAGTTCTTC
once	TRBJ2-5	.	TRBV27	CASSLSYRGPRTQYF	TGTGCCAGCAGTTTATCGTATCGGGGTCCTCGGACCCAGTACTTC
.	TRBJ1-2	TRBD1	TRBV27	CASSQHPFRQGEGNYGYTF	TGTGCCAGCAGTCAACACCCATTTCGACAGGGAGAAGGCAACTATGGCTACACCTTC
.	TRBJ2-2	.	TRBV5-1	CASSLGRGTGELFF	TGCGCCAGCAGCTTGGGCAGGGGCACCGGGGAGCTGTTTTTT
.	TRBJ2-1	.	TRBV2	CASRDTGSSEQFF	TGTGCCAGCAGGGATACAGGGTCAAGTGAGCAGTTCTTC
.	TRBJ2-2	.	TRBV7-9	CATTGFQNTGELFF	TGTGCCACTACGGGATTCCAGAACACCGGGGAGCTGTTTTTT
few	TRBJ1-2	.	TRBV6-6	CASSYENGYTF	TGTGCCAGCAGTTACGAGAACGGCTACACCTTC
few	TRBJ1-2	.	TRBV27	CASSPRLDRSGYTF	TGTGCCAGCAGTCCCCGCCTTGACAGGTCTGGCTACACCTTC
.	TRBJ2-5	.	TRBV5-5	CASISAQETQYF	TGTGCCAGCATTAGCGCTCAAGAGACCCAGTACTTC
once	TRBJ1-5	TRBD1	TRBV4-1	CASSQGPFDRGNQPQHF	TGCGCCAGCAGCCAAGGCCCCTTCGACAGGGGCAATCAGCCCCAGCATTTT
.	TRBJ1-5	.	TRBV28	CASSPGEYSNQPQHF	TGTGCCAGCAGTCCCGGAGAGTATAGCAATCAGCCCCAGCATTTT
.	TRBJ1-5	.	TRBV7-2	CASSPSGGEIRNQPQHF	TGTGCCAGCAGCCCCTCGGGGGGGGAAATCCGCAATCAGCCCCAGCATTTT
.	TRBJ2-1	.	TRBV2	CASSEALAEQFF	TGTGCCAGCAGTGAAGCTTTAGCGGAGCAGTTCTTC
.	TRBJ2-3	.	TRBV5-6	CASSLRRVADTQYF	TGTGCCAGCAGCCTTCGCCGGGTGGCAGATACGCAGTATTTT
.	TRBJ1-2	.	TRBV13	CASSLGHPTYGYTF	TGTGCCAGCAGCTTGGGCCATCCCACTTATGGCTACACCTTC
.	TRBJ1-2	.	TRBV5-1	CASSLGTEGQKGYGYTF	TGCGCCAGCAGCTTGGGGACAGAAGGCCAAAAAGGCTATGGCTACACCTTC
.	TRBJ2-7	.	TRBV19	CASSLQGGYEQYF	TGTGCCAGTAGTCTTCAAGGGGGCTACGAGCAGTACTTC
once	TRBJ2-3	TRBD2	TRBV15	CATKAGGSTDTQYF	TGTGCCACTAAAGCGGGGGGTAGCACAGATACGCAGTATTTT
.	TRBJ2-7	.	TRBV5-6	CASRTGLNYEQYF	TGTGCCAGCAGAACGGGACTTAACTACGAGCAGTACTTC
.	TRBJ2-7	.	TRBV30	CAWSVDFFEQYF	TGTGCCTGGAGTGTAGACTTTTTCGAGCAGTACTTC
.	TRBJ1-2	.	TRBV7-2	CASSPTAGGYTF	TGTGCCAGCAGCCCAACCGCGGGCGGCTACACCTTC
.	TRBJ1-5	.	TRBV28	CASSLGGQPQHF	TGTGCCAGCAGTTTGGGCGGGCAGCCCCAGCATTTT
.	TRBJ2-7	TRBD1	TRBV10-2	CASSRRAGQGHEQYF	TGCGCCAGCAGCCGTAGGGCGGGACAGGGCCACGAGCAGTACTTC
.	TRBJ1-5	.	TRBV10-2	CASSSSQGRNQPQHF	TGCGCCAGCAGTTCTAGTCAGGGTCGGAATCAGCCCCAGCATTTT
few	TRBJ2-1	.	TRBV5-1	CASSLSRDEQFF	TGCGCCAGCAGCTTGTCTCGCGATGAGCAGTTCTTC
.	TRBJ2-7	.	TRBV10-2	CASSGAWWGSAYEQYF	TGCGCCAGCAGTGGGGCCTGGTGGGGTAGCGCCTACGAGCAGTACTTC
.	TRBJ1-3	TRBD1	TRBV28	CASSPRGSGNTIYF	TGTGCCAGCAGCCCCAGGGGGTCAGGAAACACCATATATTTT
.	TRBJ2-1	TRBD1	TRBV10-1	CASSETGQGAEEQFF	TGCGCCAGCAGTGAGACGGGACAGGGGGCAGAGGAGCAGTTCTTC
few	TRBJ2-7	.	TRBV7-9	CASSLESGVEQYF	TGTGCCAGCAGCTTAGAGTCAGGGGTCGAGCAGTACTTC
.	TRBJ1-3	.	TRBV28	CASSSTGSSGNTIYF	TGTGCCAGCAGTTCAACAGGGAGCTCTGGAAACACCATATATTTT
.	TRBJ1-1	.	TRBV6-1	CASRRAGAFEAFF	TGTGCCAGCAGACGAGCAGGCGCCTTTGAAGCTTTCTTT
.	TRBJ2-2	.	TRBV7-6	CASSLDGQATGELFF	TGTGCCAGCAGCTTAGATGGGCAGGCCACCGGGGAGCTGTTTTTT
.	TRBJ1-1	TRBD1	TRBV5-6	CASSLKAGGLNTEAFF	TGTGCCAGCAGCTTAAAGGCAGGGGGGCTTAACACTGAAGCTTTCTTT
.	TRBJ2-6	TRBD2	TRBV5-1	CASSLVSLAGVSGANVLTF	TGCGCCAGCAGCTTGGTTTCTCTAGCGGGGGTGTCTGGGGCCAACGTCCTGACTTTC
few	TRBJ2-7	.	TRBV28	CASSSRPGEQYF	TGTGCCAGCAGTTCTCGACCGGGGGAGCAGTACTTC
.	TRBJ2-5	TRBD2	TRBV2	CASLLGLAQETQYF	TGTGCCAGCCTACTGGGACTAGCCCAAGAGACCCAGTACTTC
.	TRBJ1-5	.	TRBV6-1	CASSVAGNSNQPQHF	TGTGCCAGCAGTGTCGCGGGGAACAGCAATCAGCCCCAGCATTTT
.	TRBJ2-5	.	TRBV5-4	CASSLDWTQETQYF	TGTGCCAGCAGCTTGGACTGGACACAAGAGACCCAGTACTTC
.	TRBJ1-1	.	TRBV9	CASSVELVGGTEAFF	TGTGCCAGCAGCGTAGAGCTAGTAGGCGGGACTGAAGCTTTCTTT